These 25 T cell receptor beta chains were sequenced from one sample in a study of CD4 T cells in relation to SARS-CoV-2 and coronaviruses. Which antigens these TCRs recognize remains unknown. Assay used: immunoSEQ multiplex PCR; TCRdb lists only in-frame clones, some missing. The sample holds roughly 30,000 clones; roughly 76% are singletons and the top ten take nearly 3.5%. The sample was memory CD4+ T cells from PBMCs, cultured in vitro. These receptors originate from an adult with COVID-19.

The CDR3: CASRPVGQGNQPQHF. DNA for the CDR3: TGTGCCAGCAGACCCGTGGGACAGGGAAATCAGCCCCAGCATTTT. The rearrangement links TRBV28 to TRBJ1-5; TRBD1 matches at 9 bases. V was clipped by 6 bases and J by 4 bases; unmatched bases: 7. The CDR3 has 15 residues. Germline CDR1 MDHEN, CDR2 SYDVKM. The full variable domain, its missing parts supplied by reference TRBV28 and TRBJ1-5, is DVKVTQSSRYLVKRTGEKVFLECVQDMDHENMFWYRQDPGLGLRLIYFSYDVKMKEKGDIPEGYSVSREKKERFSLILESASTNQTSMYLCASRPVGQGNQPQHFGDGTRLSIL.

The V and J genes are TRBV7-2 and TRBJ2-5, with TRBD2 matching 13 bases. The J segment lost 2 bases and the V segment lost 2 bases, leaving 5 bases of the junction unmatched. The CDR3 runs 17 residues. The V gene's germline CDR1 is SGHTA and CDR2 FQGNSA. CDR3 sequence: CASSLRTSGSVQETQYF. The CDR3 DNA reads as TGTGCCAGCAGCTTACGGACTAGCGGGAGTGTTCAAGAGACCCAGTACTTC.

The rearrangement joins TRBV14 to TRBJ2-2, with 8 bases lining up with TRBD2. Germline loops: CDR1 SGHDN, CDR2 FVKESK. The CDR3 runs to 17 residues. Unmatched junction bases numbered 9, after V lost 4 bases and J lost 2 bases. DNA of the CDR3: TGTGCCAGCAGCCCCTGGAGCAGCGGGAGAAACACCGGGGAGCTGTTTTTT. Its protein is CASSPWSSGRNTGELFF.

The CDR3 DNA sequence: TGTGCCAGCAGACGGACTAGCGGGATTACAGATACGCAGTATTTT. Translated, it gives CASRRTSGITDTQYF. The rearrangement uses TRBV5-4 and TRBJ2-3; TRBD2 matches 12 bases. Germline assignment: CDR1 SGHNT and CDR2 YYREEE (reference sequence). V shed 5 bases and J 3 bases; nucleotides not matched to a gene: 4. This CDR3 contains 15 residues. The whole variable domain, filled in from reference TRBV5-4 and TRBJ2-3, reads ETGVTQSPTHLIKTRGQQVTLRCSSQSGHNTVSWYQQALGQGPQFIFQYYREEENGRGNFPPRFSGLQFPNYSSELNVNALELDDSALYLCASRRTSGITDTQYFGPGTRLTVL.

A single count supports this clone. J is TRBJ1-2 and V is TRBV12-3 or TRBV12-4; no definite D call. With 3 bases removed from V and 3 bases from J, the gap between germline ends came to 8 bases. CDR3 length equals 13 residues. The CDR3 is CASSFGSDYGYTF. The CDR3 DNA is TGTGCCAGCAGTTTTGGCAGCGACTATGGCTACACCTTC.

Only a few counts were recorded for this clone. The chain recombines TRBV2 with TRBJ2-7; TRBD1 is a possible D gene (6 bases). Germline lookup yields CDR1 SNHLY and CDR2 FYNNEI. Trimming shortened V by 6 bases and J by 5 bases, and 14 bases separated the two germline ends. The CDR3 is 13 residues long. Here the CDR3 DNA reads TGTGCCAGCAGGGACAGATACTCAAACGAGCAGTACTTC. Encoded protein: CASRDRYSNEQYF.

The V gene is TRBV30, the J gene TRBJ2-2; D uncertain. Germline V CDR1 and CDR2: GTSNPN, SVGIG (reference sequence). The length of the CDR3 is 11 residues. V lost 0 bases, J lost 7 bases, and 3 bases lay in between. In DNA form, the CDR3 reads TGTGCCTGGAGTGTACTCGGGGAGCTGTTTTTT. It specifies CAWSVLGELFF.

This clone was found a few times. The V call is TRBV5-8, the J call TRBJ2-5; 10 bases are shared with TRBD2. The CDR3 totals 15 residues. In germline, CDR1 is SGHTS, CDR2 YDEGEE. Germline trimming cut 2 bases from V and 1 base from J; bases unmatched to any gene: 2. The CDR3 sequence: CASSLLAGFQETQYF. The CDR3 DNA sequence: TGTGCCAGCAGCTTACTAGCGGGATTCCAAGAGACCCAGTACTTC.

The gene calls are TRBV19 and TRBJ2-7; 7 bases fit TRBD1. The CDR3 is 12 amino acids. V lost 10 bases and J lost 5; bases outside the gene matches: 8. Germline lookup yields CDR1 LNHDA and CDR2 SQIVND (reference sequence). The CDR3 DNA reads as TGTGCCACAGGGACAGAGAGAAACGAGCAGTACTTC. Translated, it gives CATGTERNEQYF.

The chain recombines TRBV24-1 with TRBJ2-1; 10 positions agree with TRBD1. The V gene's germline CDR1 is KGHDR and CDR2 SFDVKD. The length of the CDR3 is 15 residues. J gave up 4 bases and V 4 bases, and 3 bases lay outside the gene matches. The CDR3 protein is CATSEGQGRYNEQFF. Written as DNA, the CDR3 is TGTGCCACCAGTGAGGGACAGGGGCGATACAATGAGCAGTTCTTC.

The J gene is TRBJ1-5, the V gene TRBV7-9; D gene unclear. Trimming removed 1 base from V and 2 bases from J, with 18 bases in between. Germline CDR1 reads SEHNR; CDR2 reads FQNEAQ (reference sequence). The CDR3 contains 18 residues. The CDR3 region has the DNA TGTGCCAGCAGCTTAGGATGGGGTAATGGTTCAGGCAATCAGCCCCAGCATTTT. Translating it yields CASSLGWGNGSGNQPQHF.

The V and J genes are TRBV4-1 and TRBJ2-5; a weak D match, TRBD2 (5 bases). The CDR3 runs to 15 residues. Germline CDR1 reads MGHRA; CDR2 reads YSYEKL. With 5 bases removed from V and 1 base from J, the gap between germline ends came to 14 bases. The CDR3 spells CASSFGREFQETQYF. The CDR3 DNA is TGCGCCAGCAGCTTTGGACGGGAATTCCAAGAGACCCAGTACTTC.

V and J are TRBV7-2 and TRBJ2-5; D not resolved. Trimming took off 7 bases at V and 5 bases at J, with 14 bases between the two ends. The CDR3 is made up of 13 amino acids. Per germline, CDR1 SGHTA and CDR2 FQGNSA. CDR3 nucleotide sequence: TGTGCCAGCACCAAGAGCGTACTGGAGACCCAGTACTTC. It is translated as CASTKSVLETQYF.

This clone appeared once. This sequence joins TRBV6-2 or TRBV6-3 and TRBJ2-7; 8 nucleotides match TRBD2. The CDR3 covers 17 residues. Germline CDR1 and CDR2: MNHEY and SVGEGT. V dropped 2 bases and J dropped 3; count of bases not matched to a gene: 12. CDR3 DNA: TGTGCCAGCAGTTACGCCGGATTCCAGCGGGAGTACTACGAGCAGTACTTC. It yields the protein CASSYAGFQREYYEQYF.

There are a few counts of this clone. The V call is TRBV9, the J call TRBJ2-7; tentative D call: TRBD1 (5 bases). The CDR3 is 15 amino acids. V shed 0 bases and J shed 4 bases, with 14 bases lying between them. The germline V gene encodes CDR1 SGDLS and CDR2 YYNGEE. The CDR3 DNA reads TGTGCCAGCAGCGTAGCTTCCACAGGTTTGTACGAGCAGTACTTC. It specifies CASSVASTGLYEQYF.

This chain uses TRBV20-1 with TRBJ2-7; D may be TRBD1 or TRBD2 (5 bases each). Trimming removed 3 bases at V and 5 bases at J, with 17 bases between. The CDR3 totals 14 residues. The germline V gene encodes CDR1 DFQATT and CDR2 SNEGSKA (reference sequence). The CDR3 bases are TGCAGTGCTAGTGGCTCTTTCGGGGCCCACGAGCAGTACTTC. This translates into CSASGSFGAHEQYF.

The chain combines TRBV27 with TRBJ2-7; no reliable D call. The CDR3 consists of 20 residues. Deletions cut 3 bases from V and 2 bases from J, with 29 bases between. Germline-derived CDR1 and CDR2 are MNHEY and SMNVEV (reference sequence). Here the CDR3 DNA reads TGTGCCAGCAGTTTTCGTTTCCTCGCTGGGGAAACCCAACCTCCCTACGAGCAGTACTTC. Protein sequence: CASSFRFLAGETQPPYEQYF.

This clone occurred once. V is TRBV6-4 and J is TRBJ2-5, with a weak D call TRBD2 (5 bases). Trimming took 5 bases from V and 4 from J, leaving 20 bases between them. The CDR3 is 16 amino acids. Germline V lookup: CDR1 MRHNA, CDR2 SNTAGT. The CDR3 nucleotides are TGTGCCAGCAGTAACAGAGTGGTACTAGTCTCAGAGACCCAGTACTTC. Translated: CASSNRVVLVSETQYF.

The rearrangement joins TRBV2 to TRBJ2-3; D call uncertain. Germline assignment: CDR1 SNHLY and CDR2 FYNNEI. The CDR3 contains 15 residues. The V end lost 2 bases, the J end lost 1 base, and 10 bases lay between the germline ends. CDR3 bases: TGTGCCAGCAGTGAAAGGCTAGGCCGCACAGATACGCAGTATTTT. The encoded protein is CASSERLGRTDTQYF. The full variable domain, completed using reference TRBV2 and TRBJ2-3, is EPEVTQTPSHQVTQMGQEVILRCVPISNHLYFYWYRQILGQKVEFLVSFYNNEISEKSEIFDDQFSVERPDGSNFTLKIRSTKLEDSAMYFCASSERLGRTDTQYFGPGTRLTVL.

The V call is TRBV4-1, the J call TRBJ2-3; D unresolved. The CDR3 sequence is 15 residues long. Germline CDR1 and CDR2: MGHRA and YSYEKL. Trimming took off 0 bases at V and 6 bases at J, with 13 bases between the two ends. CDR3 residues: CASSQESHGRDTQYF. CDR3 bases: TGCGCCAGCAGCCAAGAGTCCCACGGTCGGGATACGCAGTATTTT.

V is TRBV12-3 or TRBV12-4 and J is TRBJ1-5; D is unresolved. The CDR3 is made up of 12 amino acids. The CDR3 region is CVTGREGQPQHF. The CDR3 DNA follows: TGTGTCACGGGGAGGGAGGGACAGCCCCAGCATTTT.

The chain carries TRBV2 and TRBJ2-2; 8 nucleotides align to TRBD2. Trimming took 8 bases from V and 6 from J; bases not matched to a gene: 8. The CDR3 is made up of 14 amino acids. Germline V gene lookup returns CDR1 SNHLY and CDR2 FYNNEI. CDR3 bases: TGTGCCAGCGCCGGGAGGGGCGAGGCCGGGGAGCTGTTTTTT. Translating it yields CASAGRGEAGELFF.

The chain carries TRBV30 and TRBJ1-1; D not resolved. The ends were cut back, 0 bases at V and 3 bases at J, with 5 bases in the middle. Germline V gives CDR1 GTSNPN, CDR2 SVGIG (reference sequence). This CDR3 has 12 amino acids. The CDR3 reads CAWSVRYTEAFF. The CDR3, as DNA: TGTGCCTGGAGTGTAAGGTACACTGAAGCTTTCTTT.

The chain couples TRBV6-1 to TRBJ1-5; a weak D match, TRBD1 (6 bases). Looked up from germline, CDR1 is MNHNS and CDR2 is SASEGT. Trimming removed 1 base at V and 3 bases at J, with 10 bases between. This CDR3 comprises 15 residues. The CDR3 DNA is TGTGCCAGCAGTGAAGGGACAGATCACAATCAGCCCCAGCATTTT. Translation gives CASSEGTDHNQPQHF.

The chain joins TRBV5-4 to TRBJ2-7; possible D gene TRBD1, 6 bases. V was pared by 7 bases and J by 1 base, with 18 bases between. This CDR3 has 15 amino acids. The V gene's germline CDR1 is SGHNT and CDR2 YYREEE (reference sequence). The CDR3 protein is CASARAGAQSYEQYF. In DNA, the CDR3 is TGTGCCAGCGCCAGGGCAGGGGCGCAGTCCTACGAGCAGTACTTC.